These 30 T cell receptor beta chains share one sample of origin, sequenced in a study of blood T cell repertoires in COVID-19. Here immunoSEQ multiplex PCR was the method, and the copy in TCRdb shows in-frame clones only, minus some. The sample carries around 280,000 clones, about 87% recorded once. The sequencing input was peripheral blood. Every receptor here comes from a man between 70 and 80 years old with acute or convalescent COVID-19.

The genes are TRBV28 and TRBJ2-1; D is possibly TRBD2 (7 bases). The germline CDR1 and CDR2 sequences are MDHEN and SYDVKM. The CDR3 is 14 residues long. The germline V and J ends were trimmed by 9 bases and 2 bases, with 14 bases remaining between them. The chain's CDR3 is CASKGGGPYNEQFF. The CDR3, as DNA: TGTGCCAGTAAAGGGGGAGGGCCCTACAATGAGCAGTTCTTC.

The gene calls are TRBV3-1 (or the pseudogene TRBV3-2) and TRBJ2-1; D ambiguous. The V gene lost 3 bases and the J gene lost 4 bases, with 7 bases spanning the gap. CDR1 and CDR2 (germline): LGHDT, YNNKEL (reference sequence). This CDR3 contains 13 residues. The CDR3 DNA reads as TGTGCCAGCAGCCAGACTGGGTACAATGAGCAGTTCTTC. Its translation is CASSQTGYNEQFF.

The CDR3 DNA reads as TGTGCCAGCAGCTCAGGGCTTAGCACAGATACGCAGTATTTT. It encodes CASSSGLSTDTQYF. The V gene is TRBV5-4, the J gene TRBJ2-3, with D possibly being TRBD1 (5 bases). There are 14 residues in the CDR3. V lost 3 bases to trimming and J lost 0 bases, with 8 bases between them. Looked up from germline, CDR1 is SGHNT and CDR2 is YYREEE (reference sequence).

This clone came up once. In nucleotides, the CDR3 is TGTGCCAGCAGCACCAGACAGACCCTATATGGCTACACCTTC. This codes for CASSTRQTLYGYTF. The chain is built from TRBV28 and TRBJ1-2, with TRBD1 as a possible D gene (5 bases). Germline CDR1 MDHEN, CDR2 SYDVKM. This CDR3 has 14 amino acids. Trimming pared 6 bases from V and 5 bases from J, leaving 16 bases between.

The CDR3 reads CASSQVESGANVLTF. The CDR3 DNA is TGCGCCAGCAGCCAAGTAGAGTCTGGGGCCAACGTCCTGACTTTC. The genes are TRBV4-3 and TRBJ2-6; D is ambiguous. V shed 1 base and J shed 1 base, with 5 bases lying between them. The germline gives CDR1 LGHNA, CDR2 YSLEER. This CDR3 has 15 amino acids.

The genes are TRBV2 and TRBJ1-2; 10 bases are shared with TRBD1. Losses at the gene ends were 3 bases for V and 7 bases for J; bases not matched to a gene: 8. The CDR3 contains 15 residues. Germline V gene sequence: CDR1 SNHLY, CDR2 FYNNEI. This CDR3 is CASSDPGQGVSGYTF. In nucleotides, the CDR3 is TGTGCCAGCAGTGACCCAGGACAGGGGGTTAGTGGCTACACCTTC.

This clone was observed once. J is TRBJ2-3 and V is TRBV18; 8 positions match TRBD1. The V and J ends lost 2 bases and 11 bases, in that order; junction bases with no gene match: 6. This CDR3 region has 13 residues. Germline loops: CDR1 KGHSH, CDR2 LQKENI. CDR3 bases: TGTGCCAGCTCACCAGAAGGACAGGGAAAGCAGTATTTT. It translates to CASSPEGQGKQYF.

The genes are TRBV18 and TRBJ2-1; 11 bases fit TRBD2. Germline trimming cut 3 bases from V and 5 bases from J; bases unmatched to any gene: 6. Germline loops: CDR1 KGHSH, CDR2 LQKENI. The CDR3 totals 16 residues. The CDR3 loop is CASSPQLAGVNNEQFF. As DNA, the CDR3 is TGTGCCAGCTCACCCCAACTAGCGGGGGTTAACAATGAGCAGTTCTTC.

The rearrangement links TRBV30 to TRBJ2-5; 7 nucleotides line up with TRBD2. The CDR3 spans 14 residues. V trimming: 0 bases; J trimming: 2 bases; junction bases outside the gene matches: 3. The germline V gene encodes CDR1 GTSNPN and CDR2 SVGIG (reference sequence). CDR3 sequence (DNA): TGTGCCTGGAGTGTACAAGCGGGGCAAGAGACCCAGTACTTC. Protein sequence: CAWSVQAGQETQYF.

The J gene is TRBJ1-1, the V gene TRBV28; 7 bases are a match to TRBD1. The J segment lost 7 bases and the V segment lost 5 bases, leaving 4 bases of the junction unmatched. CDR1 is MDHEN, CDR2 SYDVKM, per germline. This CDR3 spans 12 amino acids. In DNA, the CDR3 is TGTGCCAGCAGTCCGGGGACAGTTGAAGCTTTCTTT. It encodes CASSPGTVEAFF.

The CDR3 DNA is TGTGCCAGCTTGCCCCCAGGGGGCGTCATCGATACGCAGTATTTT. Amino acids: CASLPPGGVIDTQYF. This chain joins TRBV5-5 and TRBJ2-3; the match to TRBD1 covers 8 bases. CDR1 and CDR2 (germline): SGHKS, YYEKEE (reference sequence). With 7 bases clipped from V and 6 bases from J, the junction kept 13 bases outside the gene matches. The CDR3 spans 15 residues.

The chain carries TRBV16 and TRBJ1-1; D possibly corresponds to TRBD1 (6 bases). V dropped 4 bases and J dropped 1 base, with 13 bases sitting between them. The CDR3 is made up of 15 amino acids. The germline V gene encodes CDR1 KGHSY and CDR2 FQNENV. The chain's CDR3 is CASSPPSGANTEAFF. DNA of the CDR3: TGTGCCAGCAGCCCCCCTTCAGGGGCGAACACTGAAGCTTTCTTT. The full variable domain, with the rest looked up from reference TRBV16 and TRBJ1-1, is GEEVAQTPKHLVRGEGQKAKLYCAPIKGHSYVFWYQQVLKNEFKFLISFQNENVFDETGMPKERFSAKCLPNSPCSLEIQATKLEDSAVYFCASSPPSGANTEAFFGQGTRLTVV.

The chain is built from TRBV2 and TRBJ1-3; D may be TRBD1 (5 bases). Germline assignment: CDR1 SNHLY and CDR2 FYNNEI. V dropped 8 bases and J dropped 0 bases, with 8 bases sitting between them. CDR3 length: 13 residues. CDR3 amino acids: CASGGSSGNTIYF. In nucleotides, the CDR3 is TGTGCCAGCGGGGGGAGCTCTGGAAACACCATATATTTT.

This chain joins TRBV30 and TRBJ1-5; D is ambiguous. The CDR3 is made up of 13 amino acids. Trimming shortened V by 3 bases and J by 4 bases, and 10 bases separated the two germline ends. Germline loops: CDR1 GTSNPN, CDR2 SVGIG (reference sequence). In nucleotides, the CDR3 is TGTGCCTGGAGCCAACGGGGTAATCAGCCCCAGCATTTT. It encodes CAWSQRGNQPQHF.

This chain connects TRBV7-2 to TRBJ2-1; TRBD2 agrees at 7 bases. Germline CDR1 reads SGHTA; CDR2 reads FQGNSA. Germline trimming cut 3 bases from V and 1 base from J; bases unmatched to any gene: 3. The CDR3 has 15 amino acids. CDR3 loop: CASSLSRGSYNEQFF. The CDR3 DNA is TGTGCCAGCAGCTTGTCGCGGGGGTCCTACAATGAGCAGTTCTTC.

This rearrangement joins TRBV30 to TRBJ2-7; 8 positions agree with TRBD1. This CDR3 has 14 amino acids. Trimming at V came to 2 bases and at J to 5 bases, leaving 8 bases not matched to a gene. Germline CDR1 is GTSNPN and CDR2 is SVGIG (reference sequence). Here the CDR3 DNA reads TGTGCCTGGAGTTTGGGACAGGTGTACGACGAGCAGTACTTC. It codes for CAWSLGQVYDEQYF. Variable domain in full (rest from reference TRBV30 and TRBJ2-7): SQTIHQWPATLVQPVGSPLSLECTVEGTSNPNLYWYRQAAGRGLQLLFYSVGIGQISSEVPQNLSASRPQDRQFILSSKKLLLSDSGFYLCAWSLGQVYDEQYFGPGTRLTVT.

The chain uses TRBV7-9 and TRBJ2-5, with TRBD1 matching over 7 bases. This CDR3 has 14 residues. Germline CDR1 and CDR2: SEHNR and FQNEAQ (reference sequence). Trimming cost V 2 bases and J 5 bases; bases outside gene matches: 5. CDR3 bases: TGTGCCAGCAGCTTATACTCCAGGGGGGAGACCCAGTACTTC. It is translated as CASSLYSRGETQYF.

The genes are TRBV19 and TRBJ2-1; TRBD1 aligns across 10 bases. This CDR3 is 14 amino acids long. The J segment lost 6 bases and the V segment lost 5 bases, leaving 4 bases of the junction unmatched. The germline V gene has CDR1 LNHDA and CDR2 SQIVND (reference sequence). This chain's CDR3 is CASSARTGGNEQFF. DNA for the CDR3: TGTGCCAGTAGTGCCCGGACAGGGGGCAATGAGCAGTTCTTC.

V is TRBV19 and J is TRBJ1-1, with D tentatively TRBD1 (6 bases). The germline V gene encodes CDR1 LNHDA and CDR2 SQIVND (reference sequence). Trimming took 2 bases from V and 5 from J, leaving 27 bases between them. The CDR3 is 19 amino acids. The CDR3 region has the DNA TGTGCCAGTAGTATACTCCCTCTCGGGGGGGGCGCGGCGTCGACTGAAGCTTTCTTT. It encodes CASSILPLGGGAASTEAFF. Complete variable domain (other parts from reference TRBV19 and TRBJ1-1): DGGITQSPKYLFRKEGQNVTLSCEQNLNHDAMYWYRQDPGQGLRLIYYSQIVNDFQKGDIAEGYSVSREKKESFPLTVTSAQKNPTAFYLCASSILPLGGGAASTEAFFGQGTRLTVV.

The chain links TRBV7-9 to TRBJ2-7, with TRBD1 identical over 10 bases. Trimming cost V 5 bases and J 1 base; bases outside gene matches: 20. This CDR3 is built from 20 residues. Germline V gives CDR1 SEHNR, CDR2 FQNEAQ (reference sequence). As DNA, the CDR3 is TGTGCCAGCAGCACTTGGTCCGGGGACAGGGGTACTAGCGGATCCTACGAGCAGTACTTC. Residues: CASSTWSGDRGTSGSYEQYF. Full variable domain (rest looked up from reference TRBV7-9 and TRBJ2-7): DTGVSQNPRHKITKRGQNVTFRCDPISEHNRLYWYRQTLGQGPEFLTYFQNEAQLEKSRLLSDRFSAERPKGSFSTLEIQRTEQGDSAMYLCASSTWSGDRGTSGSYEQYFGPGTRLTVT.

The chain is built from TRBV9 and TRBJ2-5; 7 bases map to TRBD1. The junction had 4 bases not matched to a gene; V was cut back by 0 bases and J by 2 bases. Germline V gives CDR1 SGDLS, CDR2 YYNGEE. The CDR3 has 15 residues. In nucleotides, the CDR3 is TGTGCCAGCAGCGTAGCTCCGACAGGGCAAGAGACCCAGTACTTC. This translates into CASSVAPTGQETQYF.

The CDR3 coding sequence is TGTGCCAGCAGTTACGGGCTAGCGGGAGGCCGGGGGGCCCAGTACTTC. Encoded protein: CASSYGLAGGRGAQYF. The gene calls are TRBV6-2 or TRBV6-3 and TRBJ2-5, with 11 bases that match TRBD2. The CDR3 spans 16 residues. Germline V gene lookup returns CDR1 MNHEY and CDR2 SVGEGT. V lost 2 bases, J lost 9 bases, and 11 bases stayed unmatched.

V is TRBV4-3 and J is TRBJ2-3, with 12 bases lining up with TRBD2. CDR1 is LGHNA and CDR2 is YSLEER in the germline V gene. The V and J ends lost 0 bases and 4 bases, in that order; junction bases with no gene match: 14. CDR3 length equals 20 residues. This CDR3 is CASSQDYRRTSGRMADTQYF. CDR3 bases: TGCGCCAGCAGCCAAGATTATCGACGAACTAGCGGGAGGATGGCAGATACGCAGTATTTT.

This clone was seen once. The rearrangement links TRBV19 to TRBJ1-3; D is unclear. Germline assignment: CDR1 LNHDA and CDR2 SQIVND (reference sequence). The CDR3 runs 15 residues. V lost 3 bases and J 0 bases, leaving 9 bases between the germline ends. CDR3 DNA sequence: TGTGCCAGTAGTATCAGATGGAGCTCTGGAAACACCATATATTTT. It is translated as CASSIRWSSGNTIYF.

The rearrangement uses TRBV3-1 (or the pseudogene TRBV3-2) and TRBJ1-6, with no clear D. The germline V gene has CDR1 LGHDT and CDR2 YNNKEL (reference sequence). The V end lost 1 base, the J end lost 8 bases, and 9 bases lay between the germline ends. This CDR3 has 14 amino acids. The CDR3 nucleotides read TGTGCCAGCAGCCAAGCACTCCTGGATTCACCCCTCCACTTT. Its translation is CASSQALLDSPLHF.

The chain has TRBV19 and TRBJ2-5; 11 bases agree with TRBD1. V shed 6 bases, J shed 5 bases, and the junction held 11 bases outside the gene matches. The germline CDR1 and CDR2 sequences are LNHDA and SQIVND (reference sequence). This CDR3 spans 16 amino acids. This CDR3 is CASSPLLGTGGETQYF. The CDR3 DNA reads TGTGCCAGTAGCCCTCTACTCGGGACAGGGGGTGAGACCCAGTACTTC.

V and J are TRBV2 and TRBJ1-4, with D perhaps matching TRBD1 (6 bases). V was clipped by 5 bases and J by 4 bases, with 17 bases between them. The CDR3 consists of 16 residues. CDR1 SNHLY and CDR2 FYNNEI come from the germline V gene. Written as DNA, the CDR3 is TGTGCCAGCAGTCGCAGGGGTGAGGAGAGTAATGAAAAACTGTTTTTT. The encoded protein is CASSRRGEESNEKLFF.

This chain links TRBV2 with TRBJ2-1, with D hard to call. V gave up 4 bases and J gave up 8 bases, with 6 bases separating them. The CDR3 is 11 amino acids. Looked up from germline, CDR1 is SNHLY and CDR2 is FYNNEI. The CDR3 sequence is CASSGAYEQFF. DNA for the CDR3: TGTGCCAGCAGTGGGGCGTATGAGCAGTTCTTC.

As regards this clone: At one boundary the junction diverges from the germline segment, which might be a read error. The rearrangement uses TRBV28 and TRBJ2-2, with 7 bases matching TRBD1. Germline V gives CDR1 MDHEN, CDR2 SYDVKM. The CDR3 consists of 15 residues. As DNA, the CDR3 is TGTGCCAGCAGTTTACCAGGGACAGCTACCGGAGAGCTGTTTTTT. This gives the protein CASSLPGTATGELFF.

Of note for this clone: The same CDR3 also results from other DNA sequences found in this sample. The CDR3 DNA reads TGTGCCAGCAGCCCGACTAGCGGCTCCTACGAGCAGTACTTC. Its protein product is CASSPTSGSYEQYF. V gene TRBV7-2 combines with J gene TRBJ2-7; TRBD2 aligns across 9 bases. Germline V CDR1 and CDR2: SGHTA, FQGNSA. Germline trimming cut 5 bases from V and 0 bases from J; bases unmatched to any gene: 2. This CDR3 is built from 14 residues.